This T cell receptor beta chain was captured by sequencing in a study of identifying expanded T cells in peripheral blood. Clones were sequenced by immunoSEQ multiplex PCR, and TCRdb holds only the in-frame ones, with some missing. This sample yields about 85,000 clones, of which around 91% are seen a single time; approximately 2.8% belongs to the top ten. J lost 7 bases, V lost 6 bases, and 2 bases had no gene match. CDR3 size: 12 residues. CDR1 is SGHTA and CDR2 is FQGNSA in the germline V gene. Material: blood. This clonotype was sampled from a person aged 18 to 70 in good health. This chain uses TRBV7-2 with TRBJ1-4; 7 bases are a match to TRBD1. CDR3 loop: CASRGDSEKLFF. Written as DNA, the CDR3 is TGTGCCAGCAGGGGGGACAGTGAAAAACTGTTTTTT. Looking up the rest from reference TRBV7-2 and TRBJ1-4 gives the full variable domain: GAGVSQSPSNKVTEKGKDVELRCDPISGHTALYWYRQSLGQGLEFLIYFQGNSAPDKSGLPSDRFSAERTGGSVSTLTIQRTQQEDSAVYLCASRGDSEKLFFGSGTQLSVL.